This T cell receptor (beta chain) was recorded in a study of early T cells in non-severe SARS-CoV-2 infection. Study in general: The input, bulk RNA from unsorted whole blood, was sequenced, and chains were unpaired.

This clonotype was seen only a few times. The CDR3 is 14 amino acids. CDR1 is MDHEN, CDR2 SYDVKM, per germline. V was trimmed by 2 bases and J by 2 bases, leaving 10 bases between them. Individual cDNA molecules received unique molecular identifiers during library preparation. TCRdb redid the calling of the 5' RACE reads with MiXCR, one entry per CDR3 protein. The sample comprises around 61,000 distinct CDR3 sequences, approximately 10% of which are singletons, and 6.5% rests with the top ten. Sequenced: whole blood. The chain carries TRBV28 and TRBJ2-7; no firm D call. This TCR came from an adult who was a healthcare worker with PCR-confirmed SARS-CoV-2 infection or an uninfected control (not recorded which). In DNA form, the CDR3 reads TGTGCCAGCAGTTTAGCGGCTGATACCTACGAGCAGTACTTC. It is translated as CASSLAADTYEQYF.